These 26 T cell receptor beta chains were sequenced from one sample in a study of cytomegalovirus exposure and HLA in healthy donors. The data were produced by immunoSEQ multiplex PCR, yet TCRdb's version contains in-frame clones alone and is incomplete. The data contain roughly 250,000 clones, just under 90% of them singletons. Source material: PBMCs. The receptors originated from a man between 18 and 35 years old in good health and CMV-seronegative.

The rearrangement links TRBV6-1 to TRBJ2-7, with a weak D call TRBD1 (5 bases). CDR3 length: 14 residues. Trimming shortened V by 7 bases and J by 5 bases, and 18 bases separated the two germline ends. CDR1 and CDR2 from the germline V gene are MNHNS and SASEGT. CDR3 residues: CASNAQGPMNEQYF. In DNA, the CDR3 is TGTGCCAGCAACGCGCAGGGTCCCATGAACGAGCAGTACTTC.

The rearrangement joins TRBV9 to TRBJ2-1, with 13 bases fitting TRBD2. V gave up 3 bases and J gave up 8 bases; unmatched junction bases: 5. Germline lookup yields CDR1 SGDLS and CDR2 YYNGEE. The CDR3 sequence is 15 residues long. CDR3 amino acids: CASSGGTSGMDEQFF. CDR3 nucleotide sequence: TGTGCCAGCAGCGGGGGGACTAGCGGGATGGATGAGCAGTTCTTC.

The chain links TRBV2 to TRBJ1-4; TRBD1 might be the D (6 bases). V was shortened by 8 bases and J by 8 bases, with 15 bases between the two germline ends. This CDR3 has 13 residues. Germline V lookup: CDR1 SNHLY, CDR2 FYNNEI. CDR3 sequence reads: CASVGGAREKLFF. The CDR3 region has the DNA TGTGCCAGCGTCGGGGGGGCGAGAGAAAAACTGTTTTTT.

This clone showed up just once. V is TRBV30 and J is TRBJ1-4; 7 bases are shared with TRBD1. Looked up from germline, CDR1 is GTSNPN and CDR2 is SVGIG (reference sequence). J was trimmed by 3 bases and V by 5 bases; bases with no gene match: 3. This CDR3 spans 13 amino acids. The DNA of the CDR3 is TGTGCCTGGGGGGGACAGCCTAATGAAAAACTGTTTTTT. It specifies CAWGGQPNEKLFF.

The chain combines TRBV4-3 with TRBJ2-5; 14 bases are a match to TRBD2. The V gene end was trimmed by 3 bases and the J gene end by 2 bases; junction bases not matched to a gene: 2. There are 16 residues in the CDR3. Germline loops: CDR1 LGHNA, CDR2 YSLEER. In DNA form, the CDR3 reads TGCGCCAGCAGCCAGCGACTAGCGGGGGGGCAAGAGACCCAGTACTTC. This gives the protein CASSQRLAGGQETQYF.

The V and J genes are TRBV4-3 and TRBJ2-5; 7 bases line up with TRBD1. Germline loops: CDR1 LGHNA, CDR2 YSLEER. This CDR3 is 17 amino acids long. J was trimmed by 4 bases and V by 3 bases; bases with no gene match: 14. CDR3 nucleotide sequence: TGCGCCAGCAGCCATGGCGCAGGGGGAACCCTCCCAGAGACCCAGTACTTC. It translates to CASSHGAGGTLPETQYF.

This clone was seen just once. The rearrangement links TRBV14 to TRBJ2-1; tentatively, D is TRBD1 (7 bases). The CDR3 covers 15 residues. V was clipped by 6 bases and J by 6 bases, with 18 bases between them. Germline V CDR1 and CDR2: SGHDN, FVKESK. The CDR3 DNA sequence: TGTGCCAGCAGTCTGGGGGGACAGTACTTCAATGAGCAGTTCTTC. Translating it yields CASSLGGQYFNEQFF.

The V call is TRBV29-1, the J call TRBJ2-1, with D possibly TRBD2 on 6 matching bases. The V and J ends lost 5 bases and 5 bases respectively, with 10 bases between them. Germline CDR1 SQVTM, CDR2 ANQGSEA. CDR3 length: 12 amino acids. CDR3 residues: CSVRGINNEQFF. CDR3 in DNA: TGCAGCGTTCGCGGGATCAACAATGAGCAGTTCTTC.

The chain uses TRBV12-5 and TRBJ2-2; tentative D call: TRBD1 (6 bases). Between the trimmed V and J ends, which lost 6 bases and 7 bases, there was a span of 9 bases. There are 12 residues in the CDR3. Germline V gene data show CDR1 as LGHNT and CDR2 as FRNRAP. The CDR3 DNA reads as TGTGCTAGTGGGCGAGGGGGCGGGGAGCTGTTTTTT. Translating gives CASGRGGGELFF.

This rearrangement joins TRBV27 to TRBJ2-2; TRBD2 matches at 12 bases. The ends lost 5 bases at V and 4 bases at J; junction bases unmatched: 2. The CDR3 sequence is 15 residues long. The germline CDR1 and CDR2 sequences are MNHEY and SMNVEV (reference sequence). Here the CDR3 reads CASSTGLAGTGELFF. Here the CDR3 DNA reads TGTGCCAGCAGTACGGGACTAGCGGGCACCGGGGAGCTGTTTTTT.

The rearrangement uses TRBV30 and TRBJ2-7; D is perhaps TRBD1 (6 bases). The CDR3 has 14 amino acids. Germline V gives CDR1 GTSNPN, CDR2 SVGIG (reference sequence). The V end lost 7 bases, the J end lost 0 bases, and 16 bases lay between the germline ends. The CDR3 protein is CASSRGTSSYEQYF. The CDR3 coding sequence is TGTGCCTCCTCTAGGGGGACGAGCTCCTACGAGCAGTACTTC. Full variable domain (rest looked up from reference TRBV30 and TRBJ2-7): SQTIHQWPATLVQPVGSPLSLECTVEGTSNPNLYWYRQAAGRGLQLLFYSVGIGQISSEVPQNLSASRPQDRQFILSSKKLLLSDSGFYLCASSRGTSSYEQYFGPGTRLTVT.

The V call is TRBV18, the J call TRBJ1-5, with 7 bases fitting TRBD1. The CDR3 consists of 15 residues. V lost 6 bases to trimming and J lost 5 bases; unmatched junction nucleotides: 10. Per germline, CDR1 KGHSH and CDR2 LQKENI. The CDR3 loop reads CASSPGTAWDQPQHF. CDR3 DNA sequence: TGTGCCAGCTCCCCCGGGACAGCCTGGGATCAGCCCCAGCATTTT.

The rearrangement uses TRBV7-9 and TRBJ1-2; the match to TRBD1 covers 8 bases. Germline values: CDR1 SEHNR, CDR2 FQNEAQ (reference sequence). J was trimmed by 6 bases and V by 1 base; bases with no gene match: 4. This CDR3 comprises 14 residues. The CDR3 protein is CASSLVTGANGYTF. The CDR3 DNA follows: TGTGCCAGCAGCTTAGTGACAGGGGCGAATGGCTACACCTTC.

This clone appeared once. In nucleotides, the CDR3 is TGTGCCAGCAGCTCCAACCTGGGACAGGGGGTAGGATCCTACGAGCAGTACTTC. This sequence encodes CASSSNLGQGVGSYEQYF. The J gene is TRBJ2-7, the V gene TRBV7-2; 11 bases align to TRBD1. The V gene end was trimmed by 4 bases and the J gene end by 1 base; junction bases not matched to a gene: 12. This CDR3 is 18 amino acids long. The germline CDR1 and CDR2 sequences are SGHTA and FQGNSA.

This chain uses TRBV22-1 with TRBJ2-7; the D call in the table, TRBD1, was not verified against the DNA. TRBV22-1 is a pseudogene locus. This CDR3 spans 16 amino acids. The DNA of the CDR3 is TGTCCTGGGCCGCTTCCCTGCAGGGGCCACTCCTACGAGCAGTACTTC. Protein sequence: CPGPLPCRGHSYEQYF.

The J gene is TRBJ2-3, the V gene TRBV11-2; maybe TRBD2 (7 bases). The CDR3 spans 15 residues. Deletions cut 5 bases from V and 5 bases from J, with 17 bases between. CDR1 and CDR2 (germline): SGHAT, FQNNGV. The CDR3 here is CASSPTRGREDTQYF. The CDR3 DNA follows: TGTGCCAGCAGCCCCACGCGGGGGCGGGAAGATACGCAGTATTTT.

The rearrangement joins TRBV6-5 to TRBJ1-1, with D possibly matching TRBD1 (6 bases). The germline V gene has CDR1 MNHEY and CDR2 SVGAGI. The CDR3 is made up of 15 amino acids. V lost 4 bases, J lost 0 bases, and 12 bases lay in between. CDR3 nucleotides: TGTGCCAGCAGTTTGGTCAGGGGTATGAACACTGAAGCTTTCTTT. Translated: CASSLVRGMNTEAFF.

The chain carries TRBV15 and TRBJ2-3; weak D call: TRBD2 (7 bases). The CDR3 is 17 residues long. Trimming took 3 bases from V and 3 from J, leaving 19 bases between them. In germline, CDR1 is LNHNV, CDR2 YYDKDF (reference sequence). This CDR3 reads CATSSLRSGGRTDTQYF. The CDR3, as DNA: TGTGCCACCAGCAGTTTGAGGTCCGGGGGGCGGACAGATACGCAGTATTTT.

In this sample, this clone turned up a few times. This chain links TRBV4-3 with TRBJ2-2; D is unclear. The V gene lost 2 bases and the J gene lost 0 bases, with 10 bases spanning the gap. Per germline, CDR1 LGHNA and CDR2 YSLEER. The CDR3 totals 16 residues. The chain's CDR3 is CASSQIGFPNTGELFF. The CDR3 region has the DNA TGCGCCAGCAGCCAAATCGGGTTTCCGAACACCGGGGAGCTGTTTTTT.

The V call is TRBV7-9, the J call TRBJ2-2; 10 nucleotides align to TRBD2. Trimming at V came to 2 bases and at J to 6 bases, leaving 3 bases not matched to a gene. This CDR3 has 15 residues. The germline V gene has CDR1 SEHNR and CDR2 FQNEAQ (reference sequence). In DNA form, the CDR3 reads TGTGCCAGCAGCTTACTAGCGGGAGAATCCGGGGAGCTGTTTTTT. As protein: CASSLLAGESGELFF. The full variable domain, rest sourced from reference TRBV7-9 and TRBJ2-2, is DTGVSQNPRHKITKRGQNVTFRCDPISEHNRLYWYRQTLGQGPEFLTYFQNEAQLEKSRLLSDRFSAERPKGSFSTLEIQRTEQGDSAMYLCASSLLAGESGELFFGEGSRLTVL.

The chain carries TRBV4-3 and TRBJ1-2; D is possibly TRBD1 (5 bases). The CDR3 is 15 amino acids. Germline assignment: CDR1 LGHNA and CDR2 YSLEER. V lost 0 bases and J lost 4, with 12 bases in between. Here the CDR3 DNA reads TGCGCCAGCAGCCAAGATGCAGGGCAGCTCTATGGCTACACCTTC. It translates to CASSQDAGQLYGYTF.

This CDR3 is CASNWRGRETQYF. The CDR3 region has the DNA TGTGCCAGCAACTGGAGGGGGCGAGAGACCCAGTACTTC. This chain connects TRBV28 to TRBJ2-5, with D maybe TRBD1 (7 bases). The CDR3 covers 13 residues. The ends were cut back, 7 bases at V and 4 bases at J, with 13 bases in the middle. CDR1 and CDR2 from the germline V gene are MDHEN and SYDVKM.

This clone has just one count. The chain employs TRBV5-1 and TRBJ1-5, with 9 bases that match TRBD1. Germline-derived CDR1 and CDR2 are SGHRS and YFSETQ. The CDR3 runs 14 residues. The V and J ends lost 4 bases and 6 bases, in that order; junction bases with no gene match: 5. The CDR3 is CASSPDRGGQPQHF. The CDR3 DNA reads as TGCGCCAGCAGCCCGGACAGGGGCGGTCAGCCCCAGCATTTT.

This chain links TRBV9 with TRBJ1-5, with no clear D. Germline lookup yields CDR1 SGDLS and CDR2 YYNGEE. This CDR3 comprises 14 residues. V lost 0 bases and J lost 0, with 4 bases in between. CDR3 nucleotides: TGTGCCAGCAGCGTAGACGGTAGCAATCAGCCCCAGCATTTT. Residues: CASSVDGSNQPQHF. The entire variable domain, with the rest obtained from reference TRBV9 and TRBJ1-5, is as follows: DSGVTQTPKHLITATGQRVTLRCSPRSGDLSVYWYQQSLDQGLQFLIQYYNGEERAKGNILERFSAQQFPDLHSELNLSSLELGDSALYFCASSVDGSNQPQHFGDGTRLSIL.

CDR3 nucleotide sequence: TGTGCCAGCAGCTTGGTAGAAGGGGAGGGCTCTGGGGCCAACGTCCTGACTTTC. Encoded protein: CASSLVEGEGSGANVLTF. The chain combines TRBV5-5 with TRBJ2-6; 7 bases agree with TRBD2. The V gene's germline CDR1 is SGHKS and CDR2 YYEKEE (reference sequence). This CDR3 is built from 18 residues. The V gene end was trimmed by 0 bases and the J gene end by 0 bases; junction bases not matched to a gene: 6. Full variable domain (remainder filled in from reference TRBV5-5 and TRBJ2-6): DAGVTQSPTHLIKTRGQQVTLRCSPISGHKSVSWYQQVLGQGPQFIFQYYEKEERGRGNFPDRFSARQFPNYSSELNVNALLLGDSALYLCASSLVEGEGSGANVLTFGAGSRLTVL.

The CDR3 DNA sequence: TGCAGCGTCCTCTCTGCCTACAATGAGCAGTTCTTC. This encodes CSVLSAYNEQFF. The rearrangement joins TRBV29-1 to TRBJ2-1, with no clear D. Germline CDR1 and CDR2: SQVTM and ANQGSEA. Trimming shortened V by 6 bases and J by 2 bases, and 8 bases separated the two germline ends. CDR3 length: 12 residues.